Shown below are 8 T cell receptor beta chains from a single sample sequenced in a study of OX40 agonist ivuxolimab in advanced cancers. The method was immunoSEQ multiplex PCR; TCRdb's version includes in-frame clones alone and lacks a portion of them. The sample holds roughly 26,000 clones, around 90% seen once. Sequencing was performed on CD4+ or CD8+ T cells sorted from blood, taken in a trial of the OX40 agonist ivuxolimab. The receptors here all came from an adult with an advanced solid tumor such as melanoma, head and neck, liver or kidney cancer.

The chain is built from TRBV6-5 and TRBJ2-7; no reliable D call. The CDR3 covers 10 residues. In germline, CDR1 is MNHEY, CDR2 SVGAGI. V lost 6 bases to trimming and J lost 7 bases, with 7 bases between them. The CDR3 DNA sequence: TGTGCCAGCAGCAAAGCAGAGCAGTACTTC. As protein: CASSKAEQYF.

V and J are TRBV7-9 and TRBJ1-1; tentatively, D is TRBD1 (5 bases). V dropped 6 bases and J dropped 3 bases, with 17 bases sitting between them. From germline, CDR1 is SEHNR and CDR2 FQNEAQ (reference sequence). The CDR3 runs to 15 residues. CDR3 residues: CASRLAGSGDTEAFF. The CDR3 nucleotides read TGTGCCAGCAGACTTGCAGGGTCGGGCGACACTGAAGCTTTCTTT.

The V and J genes are TRBV7-6 and TRBJ2-3, with 10 bases that match TRBD1. CDR3 length: 15 residues. Trimming at V came to 4 bases and at J to 4 bases, leaving 5 bases not matched to a gene. Germline V gene sequence: CDR1 SGHVS, CDR2 FNYEAQ. The CDR3 sequence: CASSSTGGWADTQYF. In DNA, the CDR3 is TGTGCCAGCAGCTCGACAGGGGGCTGGGCAGATACGCAGTATTTT.

V and J are TRBV11-2 and TRBJ2-7, with unresolved D. Per the germline V gene, CDR1 is SGHAT and CDR2 is FQNNGV. Trimming removed 5 bases from V and 3 bases from J, with 8 bases in between. This CDR3 contains 12 residues. The DNA of the CDR3 is TGTGCCAGCAGCCCGAGTCGCTACGAGCAGTACTTC. It is translated as CASSPSRYEQYF. Full variable domain (outside the CDR3, taken from reference TRBV11-2 and TRBJ2-7): EAGVAQSPRYKIIEKRQSVAFWCNPISGHATLYWYQQILGQGPKLLIQFQNNGVVDDSQLPKDRFSAERLKGVDSTLKIQPAKLEDSAVYLCASSPSRYEQYFGPGTRLTVT.

The chain is built from TRBV13 and TRBJ2-1, with D possibly TRBD1 on 5 matching bases. CDR1 and CDR2 from the germline V gene are PRHDT and FYEKMQ (reference sequence). The CDR3 covers 14 residues. Trimming pared 5 bases from V and 4 bases from J, leaving 12 bases between. The CDR3 DNA sequence: TGTGCCAGCAGCCTCCAAAGGGGTTACAATGAGCAGTTCTTC. It encodes CASSLQRGYNEQFF.

The chain has TRBV6-1 and TRBJ1-1; D unclear. The CDR3 runs to 11 residues. The germline V gene has CDR1 MNHNS and CDR2 SASEGT. With 8 bases removed from V and 11 bases from J, the gap between germline ends came to 15 bases. This CDR3 reads CASSILTFAFF. CDR3 bases: TGTGCCAGCTCCATTTTGACATTCGCTTTCTTT.

The chain carries TRBV27 and TRBJ1-1; the D is unclear. The CDR3 runs 13 residues. Germline CDR1 MNHEY, CDR2 SMNVEV (reference sequence). Between the trimmed V and J ends, which lost 2 bases and 5 bases, there was a span of 9 bases. The chain's CDR3 is CASSLTARTEAFF. In nucleotides, the CDR3 is TGTGCCAGCAGTTTAACGGCGCGGACTGAAGCTTTCTTT.

The chain carries TRBV4-1 and TRBJ2-6, with D perhaps TRBD2 (6 bases). The V end lost 0 bases, the J end lost 0 bases, and 12 bases lay between the germline ends. The CDR3 has 18 residues. The germline CDR1 and CDR2 sequences are MGHRA and YSYEKL. The CDR3 sequence is CASSQEAVAASGANVLTF. CDR3 nucleotide sequence: TGCGCCAGCAGCCAAGAGGCTGTAGCGGCCTCTGGGGCCAACGTCCTGACTTTC.